The TCR beta chain under discussion was sequenced for a study of cytomegalovirus exposure and HLA in healthy donors. Study-level findings and limits: It was confirmed in vitro that a few of the CMV-associated chains were specific for CMV antigens. Cytomegalovirus-associated status was assigned to more than 150 TCR beta chains.

Researchers ran the PCR with 60 Vbeta and 13 Jbeta primers. Generated by immunoSEQ multiplex PCR, the TCRdb table keeps only in-frame clones and is missing some. The data show some 87,000 clones, more than 60% seen once. Concerning this clone itself: Antigen specificity is unknown.

The receptor comes from a man over 45 in good health and CMV-seropositive. The source material was PBMCs.

The CDR3 DNA sequence: TGTGCCAGCAGCCCAACCCTAGGCCCAGAGACCCAGTACTTC. The encoded protein is CASSPTLGPETQYF. The chain uses TRBV7-2 and TRBJ2-5; D uncertain. V was pared by 5 bases and J by 4 bases, with 14 bases between. CDR1 and CDR2 (germline): SGHTA, FQGNSA. This CDR3 has 14 amino acids.